The 15 T cell receptor beta chains below were found in one sample sequenced in a study of siplizumab effects on memory and regulatory T cells. The protocol was immunoSEQ multiplex PCR, while the TCRdb copy is restricted to in-frame clones and leaves out a portion. There are around 100,000 clones in the sample; about 94% occur only once, and 0.85% to 1.2% lies in the top ten. Sequencing input: CD4+ T cells sorted from blood. These receptors all stem from a human donor in good health.

The chain is built from TRBV18 and TRBJ2-5; D unclear. The CDR3 covers 12 residues. Per germline, CDR1 KGHSH and CDR2 LQKENI. Trimming left V 6 bases short and J 3 bases short, with 8 bases between. Here the CDR3 reads CASSSREETQYF. The CDR3 DNA is TGTGCCAGCTCCAGCCGAGAAGAGACCCAGTACTTC. Combining the CDR3 with reference TRBV18 and TRBJ2-5 gives the whole variable domain NAGVMQNPRHLVRRRGQEARLRCSPMKGHSHVYWYRQLPEEGLKFMVYLQKENIIDESGMPKERFSAEFPKEGPSILRIQQVVRGDSAAYFCASSSREETQYFGPGTRLLVL.

The V call is TRBV6-6, the J call TRBJ1-5; D perhaps matches TRBD1 (6 bases). Between the trimmed V and J ends, which lost 2 bases and 4 bases, there was a span of 15 bases. The CDR3 spans 16 residues. Germline CDR1 and CDR2: MNHNY and SVGAGI (reference sequence). CDR3 nucleotide sequence: TGTGCCAGCAGTTACCACCCTACAGGGAAGAATCAGCCCCAGCATTTT. It codes for CASSYHPTGKNQPQHF.

J is TRBJ2-1 and V is TRBV28; D is perhaps TRBD1 (5 bases). Deletions cut 6 bases from V and 0 bases from J, with 15 bases between. The CDR3 has 16 residues. Germline V gene data show CDR1 as MDHEN and CDR2 as SYDVKM. CDR3 nucleotides: TGTGCCAGCAGCCCACCCCCAGGGCGCTCCTACAATGAGCAGTTCTTC. Amino acids: CASSPPPGRSYNEQFF.

The genes are TRBV10-3 and TRBJ1-1; 9 nucleotides align to TRBD1. This CDR3 has 13 residues. After removal of 6 bases from V and 5 bases from J, the junction contained 4 bases not matched to a gene. Germline V gives CDR1 ENHRY, CDR2 SYGVKD. CDR3 residues: CAISGQGQTEAFF. The CDR3 DNA reads as TGTGCCATCAGCGGACAGGGGCAGACTGAAGCTTTCTTT.

This clone appeared once. CDR3 coding DNA: TGTGCCAGCGGCGGGCTAGCGAGACTCTACAATGAGCAGTTCTTC. Protein product: CASGGLARLYNEQFF. The chain employs TRBV27 and TRBJ2-1; perhaps TRBD2 as D (6 bases). V lost 8 bases, J lost 3 bases, and 17 bases lay in between. The CDR3 has 15 amino acids. The germline CDR1 and CDR2 sequences are MNHEY and SMNVEV (reference sequence).

The chain is built from TRBV30 and TRBJ1-1; D is perhaps TRBD1 (6 bases). V lost 5 bases and J lost 8, with 15 bases in between. The germline gives CDR1 GTSNPN, CDR2 SVGIG (reference sequence). The CDR3 has 12 residues. The CDR3 region has the DNA TGTGCCTGGGATAGACAGGTACCGGAAGCTTTCTTT. Translated, it gives CAWDRQVPEAFF.

This chain connects TRBV2 to TRBJ2-7; no firm D call. Trimming cost V 6 bases and J 4 bases, with 13 bases left between them. CDR1 and CDR2 from the germline V gene are SNHLY and FYNNEI. The CDR3 contains 13 residues. CDR3 nucleotide sequence: TGTGCCAGCAGAGAGGACGGCTCGTACGAGCAGTACTTC. This codes for CASREDGSYEQYF.

This rearrangement joins TRBV7-8 to TRBJ1-1, with no clear D. The V end lost 1 base, the J end lost 6 bases, and 12 bases lay between the germline ends. The germline gives CDR1 SGHVS, CDR2 FQNEAQ. There are 14 residues in the CDR3. Here the CDR3 reads CASSLGMWTAEAFF. For the CDR3, the DNA is TGTGCCAGCAGCTTAGGAATGTGGACGGCTGAAGCTTTCTTT.

This clone has a single count. J is TRBJ1-4 and V is TRBV18; no firm D call. V was pared by 2 bases and J by 6 bases, with 7 bases between. The CDR3 spans 13 residues. Looked up from germline, CDR1 is KGHSH and CDR2 is LQKENI. CDR3 protein: CASSPIGYEKLFF. CDR3 DNA sequence: TGTGCCAGCTCACCAATAGGCTATGAAAAACTGTTTTTT.

The chain carries TRBV5-1 and TRBJ2-1, with D possibly being TRBD1 or TRBD2 (6 bases each). Germline V gives CDR1 SGHRS, CDR2 YFSETQ. Deletions cut 4 bases from V and 5 bases from J, with 16 bases between. The CDR3 totals 15 residues. The CDR3 DNA is TGCGCCAGCAGCCCCCAGGGGCGGGACAACAATGAGCAGTTCTTC. It is translated as CASSPQGRDNNEQFF.

V usage is TRBV25-1 and J usage is TRBJ2-7; 10 bases align to TRBD1. The CDR3 is 15 amino acids. Germline CDR1 is MGHDK and CDR2 is SYGVNS. The ends lost 4 bases at V and 4 bases at J; junction bases unmatched: 7. DNA of the CDR3: TGTGCCAGCAGTGGGGGTGGGACAGGGGAATACGAGCAGTACTTC. Translated: CASSGGGTGEYEQYF.

CDR3 loop: CASSARTGVNTEAFF. CDR3 bases: TGTGCCAGCAGTGCCCGGACAGGGGTGAACACTGAAGCTTTCTTT. The J gene is TRBJ1-1, the V gene TRBV6-1, with 9 bases matching TRBD1. Germline CDR1 is MNHNS and CDR2 is SASEGT. This CDR3 is 15 amino acids long. The V segment lost 4 bases and the J segment 0 bases; nucleotides outside the gene matches: 3.

The V call is TRBV5-6, the J call TRBJ2-7; D ambiguous. Trimming pared 4 bases from V and 5 bases from J, leaving 16 bases between. The CDR3 spans 14 residues. Germline V gene lookup returns CDR1 SGHDT and CDR2 YYEEEE. The CDR3 reads CASSPPVRPDEQYF. The DNA for the CDR3 is TGTGCCAGCAGCCCCCCAGTAAGGCCTGACGAGCAGTACTTC.

This CDR3 reads CASMGLTEAFF. CDR3 DNA: TGTGCCAGTATGGGTTTAACTGAAGCTTTCTTT. The chain has TRBV19 and TRBJ1-1, with D unclear. This CDR3 is built from 11 residues. CDR1 and CDR2 from the germline V gene are LNHDA and SQIVND (reference sequence). Trimming removed 7 bases from V and 5 bases from J, with 8 bases in between.

The chain carries TRBV7-9 and TRBJ1-1; the match to TRBD1 covers 7 bases. This CDR3 is 14 amino acids long. The junction had 9 bases not matched to a gene; V was cut back by 4 bases and J by 7 bases. CDR1 is SEHNR, CDR2 FQNEAQ, per germline (reference sequence). This chain's CDR3 is CASSSTGQGREAFF. The CDR3, as DNA: TGTGCCAGCAGCTCGACAGGGCAAGGACGTGAAGCTTTCTTT.